This T cell receptor beta chain is from a study of Graves' ophthalmopathy and Graves' hyperthyroidism. The table lists this clonotype with a few counts. Its target is not known. RNA transcripts were the template, and TCR beta CDR3 regions were amplified from them. HTBI primers were employed in first-round RT-PCR, then a second-round multiplex PCR followed. TCRdb re-called the multiplex PCR reads through MiXCR, storing one row per CDR3 protein. The data contain 500,000 to 600,000 distinct CDR3 sequences, 39% of them singletons. Hyperthyroidism patients had new diagnoses, durations under 2 months, and ages of 18 to 65. Patients with other autoimmune diseases, uncontrolled infections, pregnancy or lactation were excluded. The germline V gene encodes CDR1 SGHRS and CDR2 YFSETQ. The CDR3 has 16 residues. Losses at the gene ends were 0 bases for V and 6 bases for J; bases not matched to a gene: 9. Study outcomes and limitations: Most thyroid clonotypes expanded beyond 0.001 frequency were also found in blood. As the model predicted ophthalmopathy progression, it achieved a sensitivity of 70% to 71% and a specificity of around 76%.

V and J are TRBV5-1 and TRBJ2-3; 8 nucleotides line up with TRBD2. The sequenced sample was peripheral blood or thyroid tissue (not recorded which). The TCR originated in an adult man with Graves' hyperthyroidism. Here the CDR3 DNA reads TGCGCCAGCAGCTTGGCCCACGGGGGGGCGGGTGATACGCAGTATTTT. The encoded protein is CASSLAHGGAGDTQYF.